This T cell receptor beta chain is from a study of cytomegalovirus exposure and HLA in healthy donors. About the study: There were under 130 million unique TCR beta sequences, drawn from about 180 million T cells, in an earlier analysis.

Of note for this clone: Its target is unknown.

Germline lookup yields CDR1 SGHRS and CDR2 YFSETQ. After removal of 1 base from V and 8 bases from J, the junction contained 4 bases not matched to a gene. The CDR3 sequence is 14 residues long. The PCR contained 60 Vbeta and 13 Jbeta primers. This table comes from immunoSEQ multiplex PCR, and its TCRdb copy is limited to in-frame clones, with some not included. The table shows some 120,000 clones, with around 60% occurring only once. Study conclusions and caveats: A later analysis reported that several of the most significant clusters appeared to be linked to common viral pathogens, among them Epstein-Barr virus. Cytomegalovirus association was listed for around 170 TCR beta chains.

The chain carries TRBV5-1 and TRBJ2-1; TRBD2 aligns across 9 bases. This receptor was identified in a woman in her 40s in good health and CMV-seropositive. Sequences were obtained from PBMCs. CDR3 in amino acids: CASSLMAGGDEQFF. The DNA of the CDR3 is TGCGCCAGCAGCTTGATGGCGGGAGGGGATGAGCAGTTCTTC.